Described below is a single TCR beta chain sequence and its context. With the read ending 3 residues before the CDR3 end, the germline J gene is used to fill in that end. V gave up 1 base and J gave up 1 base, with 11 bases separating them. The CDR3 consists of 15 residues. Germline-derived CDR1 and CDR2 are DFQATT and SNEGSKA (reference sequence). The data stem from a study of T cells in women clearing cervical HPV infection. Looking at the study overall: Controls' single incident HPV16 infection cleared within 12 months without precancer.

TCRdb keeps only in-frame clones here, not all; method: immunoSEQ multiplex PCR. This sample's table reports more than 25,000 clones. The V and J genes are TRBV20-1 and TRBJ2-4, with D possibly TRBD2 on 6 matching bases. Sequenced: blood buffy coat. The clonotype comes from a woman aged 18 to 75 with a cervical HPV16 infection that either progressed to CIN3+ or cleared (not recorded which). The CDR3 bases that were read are TGCAGTGCTAGAGTGTTCGGGGGTGCCAAAAACATT. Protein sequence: CSARVFGGAKNI. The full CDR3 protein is CSARVFGGAKNIQYF.